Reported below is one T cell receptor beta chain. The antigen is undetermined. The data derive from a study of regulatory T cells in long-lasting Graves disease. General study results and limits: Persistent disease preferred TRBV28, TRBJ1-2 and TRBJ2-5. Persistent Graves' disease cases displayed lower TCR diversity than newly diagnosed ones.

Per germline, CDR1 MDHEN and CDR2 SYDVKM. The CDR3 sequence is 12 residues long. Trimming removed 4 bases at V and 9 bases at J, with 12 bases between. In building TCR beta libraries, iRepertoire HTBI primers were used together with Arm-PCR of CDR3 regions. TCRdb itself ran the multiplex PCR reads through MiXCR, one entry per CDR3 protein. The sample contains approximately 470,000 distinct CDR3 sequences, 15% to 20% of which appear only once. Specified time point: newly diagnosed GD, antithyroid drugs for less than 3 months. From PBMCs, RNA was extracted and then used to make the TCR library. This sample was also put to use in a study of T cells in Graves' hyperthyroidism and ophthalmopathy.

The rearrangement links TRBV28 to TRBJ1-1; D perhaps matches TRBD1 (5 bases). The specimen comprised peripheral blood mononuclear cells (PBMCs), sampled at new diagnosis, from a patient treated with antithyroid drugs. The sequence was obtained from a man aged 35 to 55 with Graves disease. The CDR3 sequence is CASSSRGGKAFF. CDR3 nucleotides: TGTGCCAGCAGTTCCCGGGGCGGAAAAGCTTTCTTT.